The TCR beta chain described here comes from a study of cytomegalovirus exposure and HLA in healthy donors. Profiled with immunoSEQ multiplex PCR; TCRdb holds only in-frame clones, not every one. Here the sample spans some 120,000 clones, 75% to 90% being singletons. CDR1 is SGHNT and CDR2 is YENEEA in the germline V gene. V gave up 4 bases and J gave up 5 bases, with 15 bases separating them. The CDR3 contains 14 residues. The donors were members of the validation cohort, which comprised roughly 130 subjects and was separate from the first cohort of more than 500 subjects. The rearrangement uses TRBV11-3 and TRBJ2-7; D may be TRBD2 (7 bases). The sequenced sample consisted of PBMCs. The origin of this receptor is a young woman in good health and CMV-seronegative. The CDR3 is CASSSSGAGDEQYF. In DNA form, the CDR3 reads TGTGCCAGCAGCTCCTCGGGGGCGGGGGACGAGCAGTACTTC.